This TCR beta chain derives from a study of blood T cell repertoires in COVID-19. Study summary: Sites in the United States, Italy and Spain provided acute and convalescent COVID-19 samples. PBMCs, B-cell-depleted T cells, or T cells were the source of the cDNA or gDNA that made up the material.

This CDR3 is built from 12 residues. Germline values: CDR1 SGHAT, CDR2 FQNNGV. Details on this clone: An end of the junction differs from the germline gene, which may be a read error.

Original analysis: Nucleated cell counts were estimated from reference gene primer amplification. The table came from immunoSEQ multiplex PCR; TCRdb's copy has only in-frame clones and leaves some out. That table gives V, J and clone size, and the DNA gave D and trimming. The profile shows roughly 100,000 clones, 81% of them singletons. The clonotype originates from a woman between 65 and 79 years old with acute or convalescent COVID-19. The chain has TRBV11-2 and TRBJ2-3; 9 nucleotides line up with TRBD2. Sequencing used peripheral blood. As DNA, the CDR3 is TGTGCCAGCAGCTCCGGACTAGCGAGAAAGATTTTT. Translated: CASSSGLARKIF.